This T cell receptor (beta chain) is from a study of cytomegalovirus exposure and HLA in healthy donors. Whole-study findings and limits: A later analysis linked a missense variant in DCLRE1C to the trimming of TCR beta V and J genes.

In nominal health when sampled, donors likely had unrecorded immune exposures nonetheless. Remarks on this clone: Its specificity is unknown.

A multiplex PCR was run with 60 Vbeta primers and 13 Jbeta primers. Assay: immunoSEQ multiplex PCR; the TCRdb copy retains only in-frame clones and omits some. The sample lists roughly 150,000 clones, approximately 80% occurring once. The germline V gene has CDR1 SNHLY and CDR2 FYNNEI. The trim removed 4 bases at V and 1 base at J, leaving 6 bases unmatched. The CDR3 is 15 residues long. This sequence joins TRBV2 and TRBJ1-2; 7 positions agree with TRBD1. The sequence was obtained from a man aged 50 to 59 in good health and CMV-seropositive. Specimen: PBMCs. The CDR3 here is CASSAYQGDNYGYTF. The CDR3 nucleotides read TGTGCCAGCAGTGCATACCAGGGGGATAACTATGGCTACACCTTC.